This TCR beta chain is drawn from a study of blood T cell repertoires in COVID-19. Libraries were prepared by immunoSEQ multiplex PCR; TCRdb keeps only in-frame clonotypes and omits some of them. In the table there are 250,000 to 350,000 clones, 88% of which are singletons. Per germline, CDR1 SGHDT and CDR2 YYEEEE. V was pared by 4 bases and J by 8 bases, with 8 bases of the junction left unmatched. The CDR3 runs to 14 residues. Study members were between about 18 and 90 years old and lived in 20 to 30 US regions. Cohort placement rested on clinical history that participants reported themselves. The source is a woman aged 50 to 60 who had recovered from COVID-19. The sample taken for sequencing was PBMCs or T cells enriched from blood (not recorded which). The chain couples TRBV5-6 to TRBJ2-7, with 11 bases identical to TRBD2. The DNA of the CDR3 is TGTGCCAGCAGCCCCGGGACTAGCGGTCTCCAGCAGTACTTC. Protein: CASSPGTSGLQQYF.